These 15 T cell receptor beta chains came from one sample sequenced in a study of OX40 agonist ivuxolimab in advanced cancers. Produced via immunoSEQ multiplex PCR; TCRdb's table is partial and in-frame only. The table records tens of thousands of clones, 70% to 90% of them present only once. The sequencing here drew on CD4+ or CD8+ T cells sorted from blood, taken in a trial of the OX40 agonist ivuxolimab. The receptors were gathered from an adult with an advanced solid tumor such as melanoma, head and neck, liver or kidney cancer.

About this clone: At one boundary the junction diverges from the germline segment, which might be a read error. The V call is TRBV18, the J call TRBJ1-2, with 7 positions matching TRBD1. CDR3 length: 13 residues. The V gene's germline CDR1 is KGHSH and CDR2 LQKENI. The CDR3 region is CASSPQGPDGYTF. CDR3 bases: TGTGCCAGCTCCCCACAGGGGCCTGATGGCTACACCTTC.

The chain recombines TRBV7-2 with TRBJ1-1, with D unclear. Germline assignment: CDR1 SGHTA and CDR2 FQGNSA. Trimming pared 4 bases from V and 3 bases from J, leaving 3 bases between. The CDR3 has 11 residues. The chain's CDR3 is CASSSDTEAFF. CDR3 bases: TGTGCCAGCAGCTCTGACACTGAAGCTTTCTTT. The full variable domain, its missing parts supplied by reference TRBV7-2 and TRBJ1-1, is GAGVSQSPSNKVTEKGKDVELRCDPISGHTALYWYRQSLGQGLEFLIYFQGNSAPDKSGLPSDRFSAERTGGSVSTLTIQRTQQEDSAVYLCASSSDTEAFFGQGTRLTVV.

In DNA, the CDR3 is TGTGCCAGCAGCCTCGGACAGGGTCGTCCGCCCCAGCATTTT. This gives the protein CASSLGQGRPPQHF. The V call is TRBV6-5, the J call TRBJ1-5; 8 nucleotides match TRBD1. In germline, CDR1 is MNHEY, CDR2 SVGAGI. V lost 6 bases and J lost 9; bases outside the gene matches: 10. The CDR3 spans 14 residues.

The CDR3 sequence is CASSPPSTSGRETQYF. CDR3 coding DNA: TGTGCCAGCAGCCCCCCGTCGACTAGCGGGCGTGAGACGCAGTATTTT. The chain employs TRBV5-4 and TRBJ2-3; 10 bases are shared with TRBD2. The V gene end was trimmed by 4 bases and the J gene end by 9 bases; junction bases not matched to a gene: 14. The CDR3 is made up of 16 amino acids. Germline V gene lookup returns CDR1 SGHNT and CDR2 YYREEE (reference sequence).

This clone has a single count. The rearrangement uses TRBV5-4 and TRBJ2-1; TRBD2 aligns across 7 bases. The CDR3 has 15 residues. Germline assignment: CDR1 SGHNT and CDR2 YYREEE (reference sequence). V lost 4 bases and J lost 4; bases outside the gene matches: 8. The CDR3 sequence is CASSSSGGGYNEQFF. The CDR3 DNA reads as TGTGCCAGCAGCAGTAGTGGGGGGGGTTACAATGAGCAGTTCTTC.

The CDR3 DNA sequence: TGTGCCAGCAGCGCAGGACAGGGGGCGCCTAATCAGCCCCAGCATTTT. As protein: CASSAGQGAPNQPQHF. This chain links TRBV5-6 with TRBJ1-5, with 11 bases matching TRBD1. Germline V gene lookup returns CDR1 SGHDT and CDR2 YYEEEE. The CDR3 totals 16 residues. V trimming: 4 bases; J trimming: 4 bases; junction bases outside the gene matches: 7.

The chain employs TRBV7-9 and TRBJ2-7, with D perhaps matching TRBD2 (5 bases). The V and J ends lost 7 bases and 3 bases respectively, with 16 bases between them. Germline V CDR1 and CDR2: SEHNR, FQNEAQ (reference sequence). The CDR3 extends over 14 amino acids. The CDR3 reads CASTRGLGFYEQYF. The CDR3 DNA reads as TGTGCCAGCACCCGAGGACTCGGTTTCTACGAGCAGTACTTC.

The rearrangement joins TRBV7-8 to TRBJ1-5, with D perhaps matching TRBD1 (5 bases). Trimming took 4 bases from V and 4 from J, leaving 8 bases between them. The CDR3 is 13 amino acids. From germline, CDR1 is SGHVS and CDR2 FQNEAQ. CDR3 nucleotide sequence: TGTGCCAGCAGCTGGGGGTCAAATCAGCCCCAGCATTTT. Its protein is CASSWGSNQPQHF.

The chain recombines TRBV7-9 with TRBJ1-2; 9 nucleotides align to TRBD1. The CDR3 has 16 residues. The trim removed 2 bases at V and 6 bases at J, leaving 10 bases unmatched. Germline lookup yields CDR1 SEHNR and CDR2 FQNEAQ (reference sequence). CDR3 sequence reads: CASSLRTGEGANGYTF. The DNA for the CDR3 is TGTGCCAGCAGCTTACGGACAGGGGAAGGGGCTAATGGCTACACCTTC.

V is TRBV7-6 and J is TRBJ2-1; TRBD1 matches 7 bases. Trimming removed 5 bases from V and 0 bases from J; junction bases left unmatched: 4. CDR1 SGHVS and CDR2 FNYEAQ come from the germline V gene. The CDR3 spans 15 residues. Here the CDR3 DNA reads TGTGCCAGCAGCCCCCGACAGGGCTCCTACAATGAGCAGTTCTTC. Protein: CASSPRQGSYNEQFF.

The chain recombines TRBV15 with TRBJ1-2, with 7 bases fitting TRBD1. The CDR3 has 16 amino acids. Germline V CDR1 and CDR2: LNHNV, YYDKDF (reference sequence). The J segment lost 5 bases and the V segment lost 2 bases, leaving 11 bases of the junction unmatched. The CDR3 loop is CATSRLADRDSYGYTF. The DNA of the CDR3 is TGTGCCACCAGCAGACTCGCGGACCGGGACAGTTATGGCTACACCTTC.

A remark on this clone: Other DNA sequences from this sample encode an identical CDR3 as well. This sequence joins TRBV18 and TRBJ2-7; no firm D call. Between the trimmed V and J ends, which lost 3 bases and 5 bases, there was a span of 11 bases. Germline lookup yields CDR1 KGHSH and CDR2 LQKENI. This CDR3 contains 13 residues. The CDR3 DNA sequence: TGTGCCAGCTCACCCTCCACGGTCCACGAGCAGTACTTC. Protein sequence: CASSPSTVHEQYF.

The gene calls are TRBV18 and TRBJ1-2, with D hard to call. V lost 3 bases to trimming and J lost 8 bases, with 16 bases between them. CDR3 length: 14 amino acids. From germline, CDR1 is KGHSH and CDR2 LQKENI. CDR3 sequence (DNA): TGTGCCAGCTCACCTTTTGAGTCGGGCCACGGCTACACCTTC. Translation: CASSPFESGHGYTF.

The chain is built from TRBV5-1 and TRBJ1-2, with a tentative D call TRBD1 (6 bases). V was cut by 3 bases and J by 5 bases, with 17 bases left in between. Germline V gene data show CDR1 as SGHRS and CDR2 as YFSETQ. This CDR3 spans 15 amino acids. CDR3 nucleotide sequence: TGCGCCAGCAGCTCAGGCGGGGGCTCGCTTTATGGCTACACCTTC. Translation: CASSSGGGSLYGYTF.

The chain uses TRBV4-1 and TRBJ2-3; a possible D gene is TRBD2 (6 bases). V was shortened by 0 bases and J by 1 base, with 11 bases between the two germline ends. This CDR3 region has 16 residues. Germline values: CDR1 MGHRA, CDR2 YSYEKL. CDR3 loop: CASSQERWGGTDTQYF. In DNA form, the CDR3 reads TGCGCCAGCAGCCAAGAACGATGGGGGGGCACAGATACGCAGTATTTT.